The clone carrying this T cell receptor (beta chain) has a single count. The germline CDR1 and CDR2 sequences are LNHDA and SQIVND (reference sequence). CDR3 size: 15 residues. V lost 6 bases, J lost 3 bases, and 6 bases stayed unmatched. In the study's own analysis: Reference gene primer amplification gave estimated nucleated cell counts. This table comes from immunoSEQ multiplex PCR, and its TCRdb copy is limited to in-frame clones, with some not included. V, J and clone size are those of that table, while D and trimming were read from the DNA. The sample includes roughly 100,000 clones, roughly 90% of them seen just once. These data originate in a study of blood T cell repertoires in COVID-19. On the study more broadly: Some COVID-19 samples were acute and others convalescent; all came from the United States, Italy and Spain. From T cells, B-cell-depleted T cells, or PBMCs came the material, which was cDNA or gDNA.

The sequencing input was peripheral blood. V is TRBV19 and J is TRBJ1-1, with 11 bases that match TRBD1. The receptor was isolated from a man older than 75 with acute or convalescent COVID-19. This CDR3 reads CASRADRGRDTEAFF. DNA of the CDR3: TGTGCCAGTAGGGCGGACAGGGGGCGAGACACTGAAGCTTTCTTT.